The entry that follows covers one T cell receptor (beta chain) sequence. Its antigen is not identified. Germline loops: CDR1 MDHEN, CDR2 SYDVKM. The CDR3 runs 14 residues. Trimming pared 4 bases from V and 6 bases from J, leaving 12 bases between. The sample is drawn from a study of cytomegalovirus exposure and HLA in healthy donors. Study outcomes and limitations: The authors later linked a missense DCLRE1C variant to TCR beta V- and J-gene trimming. In an earlier analysis, most TCR beta V segments were productive about 90% or about 30% of the time. Most TCR sequences were uncommon, yet certain public TCRs appeared in many donors.

Vbeta (60) and Jbeta (13) primers were used in the PCR. TCRdb's table, derived via immunoSEQ multiplex PCR, lists solely in-frame clones and lacks some. The sample holds some 140,000 clones, 75% to 90% seen once. Input material: PBMCs. The chain links TRBV28 to TRBJ2-2, with D possibly TRBD2 on 6 matching bases. This receptor was identified in a woman in her twenties or thirties in good health and CMV-seropositive. CDR3: CASSSPGGPGELFF. CDR3 DNA: TGTGCCAGCAGTTCCCCCGGGGGACCCGGGGAGCTGTTTTTT.